This T cell receptor (beta chain) is from a study of T cells in Graves' hyperthyroidism and ophthalmopathy. This clonotype came up a few times. There were TCR beta CDR3 regions amplified from RNA transcripts. When the TCR CDR3 underwent first-round RT-PCR, the HTBI primer set was used. TCRdb itself ran the multiplex PCR reads through MiXCR, one entry per CDR3 protein. The table shows 370,000 or so distinct CDR3 sequences, with approximately 13% occurring only once. J was trimmed by 4 bases and V by 7 bases; bases with no gene match: 7. Germline CDR1 SEHNR, CDR2 FQNEAQ (reference sequence). The CDR3 runs to 14 residues.

The clonotype comes from a man between 25 and 39 years old with Graves' hyperthyroidism that later progressed to Graves' ophthalmopathy. This chain connects TRBV7-9 to TRBJ2-3; 8 nucleotides agree with TRBD2. Sample: blood. The CDR3 is CASIPGLESDTQYF. The CDR3 DNA sequence: TGTGCCAGCATCCCGGGACTAGAGTCAGATACGCAGTATTTT.